This TCR beta chain was obtained from a study of T cell clonality in common variable immunodeficiency. This table comes from immunoSEQ multiplex PCR, and its TCRdb copy is limited to in-frame clones, with some not included. The sample yields some 53,000 clones, without any singletons. Sequenced sample: peripheral blood mononuclear cells. The receptor was isolated from a person aged 18 to 70 in good health.

The sequenced part of the CDR3 DNA is TGCGCCAGCATATCGGCTCCTGGGGCCAACGTG. This codes for CASISAPGANV. The full CDR3 sequence reads CASISAPGANVLFF. The rearrangement joins TRBV5-1 to TRBJ2-2; a weak D match, TRBD1 (5 bases). The CDR3 is cut off 3 residues early in the read; its end comes from the germline J gene. The CDR3 loop spans 14 amino acids. CDR1 SGHRS and CDR2 YFSETQ come from the germline V gene.